This is a list of T cell receptor beta chains from one sample in a study of blood T cells in healthy people across ages. TCRdb re-called the 5' RACE reads through MiXCR, storing one row per CDR3 protein. The sample includes roughly 550,000 distinct CDR3 sequences, about 25% seen only once; the top ten take around 10%. The same data also went into a second study, on T cells of mothers and their children.

Source material: blood. These receptor sequences come from a boy aged 5 to 17 in good health. Each CDR3 is given with its conserved first and last residue. Fields, in order: D gene, clone size, J gene, V gene, CDR3 DNA, CDR3 protein. The D gene is left open where the match is weak. Clone sizes are given selectively: once, few, many, or a class where the clone is expanded.

d_gene: -; abundance: -; j_gene: TRBJ2-6; v_gene: TRBV20-1; CDR3nt: TGCAGTGCCCAGCCGGACTCTGGGGCCAACGTCCTGACTTTC; CDR3aa: CSAQPDSGANVLTF
d_gene: TRBD1; abundance: -; j_gene: TRBJ1-2; v_gene: TRBV5-1; CDR3nt: TGCGCCAGCAGCCTGGAGCCGGGGACAGGGGATGGCTACACCTTC; CDR3aa: CASSLEPGTGDGYTF
d_gene: -; abundance: many; j_gene: TRBJ2-7; v_gene: TRBV29-1; CDR3nt: TGCAGCGTTGGGGGACTCTCAACCTACGAGCAGTACTTC; CDR3aa: CSVGGLSTYEQYF
d_gene: TRBD1; abundance: -; j_gene: TRBJ1-4; v_gene: TRBV6-2/TRBV6-3; CDR3nt: TGTGCCAGCAGTTCCCCCGACAGGGGAGGGAGTGAAAAACTGTTTTTT; CDR3aa: CASSSPDRGGSEKLFF
d_gene: TRBD1; abundance: -; j_gene: TRBJ2-1; v_gene: TRBV4-1; CDR3nt: TGCGCCAGCAGCCAAGCGGGACAGGGGCTGGGGGGTGAGCAGTTCTTC; CDR3aa: CASSQAGQGLGGEQFF
d_gene: -; abundance: -; j_gene: TRBJ1-2; v_gene: TRBV27; CDR3nt: TGTGCCAGTCTCTATGGCTACACCTTC; CDR3aa: CASLYGYTF
d_gene: -; abundance: -; j_gene: TRBJ1-2; v_gene: TRBV4-3; CDR3nt: TGCGCCAGCAGCCAAGAAGTAGGCCCTCGGGGCTACACCTTC; CDR3aa: CASSQEVGPRGYTF
d_gene: -; abundance: -; j_gene: TRBJ1-1; v_gene: TRBV28; CDR3nt: TGTGCCAGCAGTTTAATGAGGGGGGCTCGAACGGGGGAAGCTTTCTTT; CDR3aa: CASSLMRGARTGEAFF
d_gene: -; abundance: many; j_gene: TRBJ2-5; v_gene: TRBV25-1; CDR3nt: TGTGCCAGCAGTGAGGGGCGAAACCAAGAGACCCAGTACTTC; CDR3aa: CASSEGRNQETQYF
d_gene: -; abundance: -; j_gene: TRBJ2-7; v_gene: TRBV4-1; CDR3nt: TGCGCCAGCAGCCAGTCGGACAGATCCTACGAGCAGTACTTC; CDR3aa: CASSQSDRSYEQYF
d_gene: TRBD2; abundance: -; j_gene: TRBJ2-7; v_gene: TRBV12-3/TRBV12-4; CDR3nt: TGTGCCAGCAGTTTATCCGGGCTAGCGGTCTACGAGCAGTACTTC; CDR3aa: CASSLSGLAVYEQYF
d_gene: TRBD2; abundance: many; j_gene: TRBJ2-5; v_gene: TRBV7-8; CDR3nt: TGTGCCAGCAGCGAAGTACTAGCGCGGGAGACCCAGTACTTC; CDR3aa: CASSEVLARETQYF
d_gene: -; abundance: -; j_gene: TRBJ2-3; v_gene: TRBV6-2/TRBV6-3; CDR3nt: TGTGCCAGCAGTTTCGACAGGCCCCGCACAGATACGCAGTATTTT; CDR3aa: CASSFDRPRTDTQYF
d_gene: TRBD1; abundance: -; j_gene: TRBJ2-7; v_gene: TRBV5-6; CDR3nt: TGTGCCAGCAGCGGTACAGGGGGCGTCGCCTACGAGCAGTACTTC; CDR3aa: CASSGTGGVAYEQYF
d_gene: TRBD2; abundance: -; j_gene: TRBJ2-3; v_gene: TRBV5-5; CDR3nt: TGTGCCAGCAGCCCTACTAGCGGGGGGGCCACTAGCACAGATACGCAGTATTTT; CDR3aa: CASSPTSGGATSTDTQYF
d_gene: -; abundance: few; j_gene: TRBJ1-5; v_gene: TRBV28; CDR3nt: TGTGCCAGCAGTTTAAGATCCTGGGCAGGGGATAATCGGCCCCAGCATTTT; CDR3aa: CASSLRSWAGDNRPQHF
d_gene: -; abundance: few; j_gene: TRBJ2-5; v_gene: TRBV29-1; CDR3nt: TGCAGCGTATTAAAAATGGGCGGGGAGCAGTACTTC; CDR3aa: CSVLKMGGEQYF
d_gene: TRBD2; abundance: few; j_gene: TRBJ2-5; v_gene: TRBV4-3; CDR3nt: TGCGCCAGCAGCCAAGATGATGCGGGAGGGGGGGAGACCCAGTACTTC; CDR3aa: CASSQDDAGGGETQYF
d_gene: TRBD1; abundance: few; j_gene: TRBJ2-3; v_gene: TRBV14; CDR3nt: TGTGCCAGCAGCCGAGGGGGCGTACTACTCACAGATACGCAGTATTTT; CDR3aa: CASSRGGVLLTDTQYF
d_gene: TRBD2; abundance: -; j_gene: TRBJ2-4; v_gene: TRBV27; CDR3nt: TGTGCCAGCAGTTTATCCAGAAAGGGACTACTAGCCAAAAACATTCAGTACTTC; CDR3aa: CASSLSRKGLLAKNIQYF
d_gene: -; abundance: few; j_gene: TRBJ2-1; v_gene: TRBV6-2/TRBV6-3; CDR3nt: TGTGCCAGCAGTGCCCTTGGTGAGCAGTTCTTC; CDR3aa: CASSALGEQFF